This TCR beta chain emerged from a study of blood T cell repertoires in COVID-19. Across the study: COVID-19 samples, acute and convalescent, were from the United States, Italy and Spain. From T cells, B-cell-depleted T cells, or PBMCs came the material, which was cDNA or gDNA.

This clone was counted a few times. Assay used: immunoSEQ multiplex PCR; TCRdb lists only in-frame clones, some missing. The sample holds just over 300,000 clones, 70% to 90% seen once. The CDR3 is 16 amino acids. The junction had 11 bases not matched to a gene; V was cut back by 3 bases and J by 7 bases. The germline CDR1 and CDR2 sequences are KGHDR and SFDVKD. Those who participated ranged in age from about 18 to 89 years and resided in approximately 23 US areas. Participants had their cohort set by participant-reported clinical history. The TCR originated in a man between 25 and 39 years old who had recovered from COVID-19. V gene TRBV24-1 combines with J gene TRBJ1-2, with 9 bases lining up with TRBD1. Sequencing input: PBMCs or T cells enriched from blood (not recorded which). This CDR3 is CATSDRRQGGRGGYTF. CDR3 sequence (DNA): TGTGCCACCAGTGATCGGAGACAGGGGGGGAGAGGTGGCTACACCTTC.